This record covers a single T cell receptor (beta chain). Its antigen is not known. CDR1 MNHNY and CDR2 SVGAGI come from the germline V gene (reference sequence). Trimming removed 11 bases at V and 7 bases at J, with 20 bases between. The CDR3 is 13 residues long. This specimen comes from a study of OX40 agonist ivuxolimab in advanced cancers. Study context: The study enrolled dose-escalation patients with hepatocellular carcinoma, melanoma, renal cell or head and neck cancer. Antecedent anti-PD-1, anti-PD-L1 or anti-CTLA-4 therapy was permissible, with around 41% having received some.

Profiling relied on immunoSEQ multiplex PCR, and the TCRdb table lists in-frame clones only, not all of them. The table has roughly 61,000 clones, 70% to 90% seen once; the top ten hold approximately 0.3%. The study, taken as a whole, reports: It was not determined which antigens were specifically recognized by the peripheral T cells that had undergone clonal expansion.

The sequences come from CD4+ or CD8+ T cells sorted from blood, collected in a trial of the OX40 agonist ivuxolimab. This TCR was sampled from an adult with an advanced solid tumor such as melanoma, head and neck, liver or kidney cancer. The chain joins TRBV6-6 to TRBJ2-5; the D is unclear. The CDR3: CASGPEQFGTQYF. DNA of the CDR3: TGTGCCTCCGGCCCGGAGCAGTTTGGGACCCAGTACTTC.